This T cell receptor (beta chain) was sequenced in a study of blood T cell repertoires in COVID-19. Study context: Samples representing acute and convalescent COVID-19 were sourced from the United States, Italy and Spain. PBMCs, B-cell-depleted T cells, or T cells were the source of the cDNA or gDNA that made up the material.

The CDR3 contains 16 residues. After removal of 3 bases from V and 0 bases from J, the junction contained 7 bases not matched to a gene. Germline V gene lookup returns CDR1 KGHSH and CDR2 LQKENI. This clone was counted once. Cohort placement rested on clinical history that participants reported themselves. Symptom resolution, clearance, or two negative PCRs marked donors in Cohort 3 as recovered. Produced via immunoSEQ multiplex PCR; TCRdb's table is partial and in-frame only. Of 200,000 to 250,000 clones in the sample, roughly four fifths were seen once. The chain recombines TRBV18 with TRBJ2-7; 8 bases line up with TRBD1. Sample: PBMCs or T cells enriched from blood (not recorded which). The source is a woman aged 55-70 years who had recovered from COVID-19. The CDR3 spells CASSPRTGLSSYEQYF. CDR3 sequence (DNA): TGTGCCAGCTCACCGAGGACAGGGCTTAGCTCCTACGAGCAGTACTTC.